This T cell receptor beta chain was profiled in a study of blood T cell repertoires in COVID-19. About the study: Samples came from the United States, Italy and Spain, spanning acute and convalescent COVID-19. T cells, B-cell-depleted T cells, or PBMCs supplied cDNA or gDNA.

In the authors' methods: It was from reference gene primer amplification that nucleated cell counts were estimated. Assay: immunoSEQ multiplex PCR; the TCRdb copy retains only in-frame clones and omits some. V and J calls and clone size follow that table, whereas D and trimming were derived from the DNA. The table shows 120,000 or so clones, with about 85% occurring only once. This CDR3 has 15 amino acids. Trimming removed 1 base at V and 8 bases at J, with 12 bases between. The germline V gene encodes CDR1 SGHTA and CDR2 FQGNSA. The sample was peripheral blood. This TCR derives from a woman of 80 years or more with acute or convalescent COVID-19. This sequence joins TRBV7-2 and TRBJ1-6; D possibly corresponds to TRBD1 (6 bases). CDR3 sequence: CASSLGAGAHSPLHF. In nucleotides, the CDR3 is TGTGCCAGCAGCTTAGGGGCAGGGGCACATTCACCCCTCCACTTT.